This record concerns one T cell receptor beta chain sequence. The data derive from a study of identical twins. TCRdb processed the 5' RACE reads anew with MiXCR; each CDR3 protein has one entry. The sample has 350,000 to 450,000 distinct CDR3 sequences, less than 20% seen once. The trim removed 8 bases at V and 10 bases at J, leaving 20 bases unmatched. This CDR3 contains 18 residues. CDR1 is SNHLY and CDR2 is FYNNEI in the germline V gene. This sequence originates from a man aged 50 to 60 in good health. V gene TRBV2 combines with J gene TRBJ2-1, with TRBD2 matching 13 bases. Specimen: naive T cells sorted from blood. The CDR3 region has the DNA TGTGCCAGCGGGACTCGGACTAGCGGGAGTCGTCGATCAGAAGAGCAGTTCTTC. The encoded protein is CASGTRTSGSRRSEEQFF.